These 28 T cell receptor beta chains were all obtained from the same sample, sequenced in a study of beta chain features in type 1 diabetes. All of the isolated RNA was reverse transcribed, so expressed TCRB transcripts were sequenced. Sequencing used immunoSEQ multiplex PCR; TCRdb keeps in-frame clones, though not all of them. The sample has about 650,000 clones, around 12% seen once; the top ten hold more than 0.1%. General study results and limits: Across all four CD4+ subsets, people with type 1 diabetes showed modestly shorter TCRB CDR3s.

No cognate antigen is known for these TCRs. The material sequenced was naive CD4+ T cells from blood. The receptors shown here come from a man aged 25-45 years with type 1 diabetes.

This clone appeared a few times. The identical CDR3 is also encoded by other nucleotide sequences in the sample. The chain uses TRBV18 and TRBJ2-3; the D is unclear. Germline-derived CDR1 and CDR2 are KGHSH and LQKENI. This CDR3 has 12 residues. V gave up 2 bases and J gave up 2 bases, with 2 bases separating them. As DNA, the CDR3 is TGTGCCAGCTCACCAGACACAGATACGCAGTATTTT. Its translation is CASSPDTDTQYF.

The chain recombines TRBV6-5 with TRBJ2-7; D is unresolved. This CDR3 contains 14 residues. Germline CDR1 reads MNHEY; CDR2 reads SVGAGI. V was shortened by 5 bases and J by 2 bases, with 13 bases between the two germline ends. CDR3 nucleotides: TGTGCCAGCAGTGAAGTAACAGTAACCTACGAGCAGTACTTC. Its translation is CASSEVTVTYEQYF.

Only a few counts were recorded for this clone. This chain uses TRBV6-1 with TRBJ1-4; unclear D gene. V dropped 2 bases and J dropped 8 bases, with 9 bases sitting between them. The CDR3 spans 13 residues. The germline CDR1 and CDR2 sequences are MNHNS and SASEGT. CDR3 DNA: TGTGCCAGCAGTGAACCCTACGAGGAAAAACTGTTTTTT. Translating it yields CASSEPYEEKLFF.

A note on this clone: The sample contains more than one DNA sequence encoding this CDR3. V is TRBV20-1 and J is TRBJ2-5; unclear D gene. The V gene lost 3 bases and the J gene lost 4 bases, with 6 bases spanning the gap. There are 11 residues in the CDR3. Germline CDR1 is DFQATT and CDR2 is SNEGSKA (reference sequence). The CDR3 DNA follows: TGCAGTGCTAGGGTGGGAGAGACCCAGTACTTC. As protein: CSARVGETQYF.

The rearrangement links TRBV5-1 to TRBJ2-1; 10 bases align to TRBD2. This CDR3 has 17 residues. From germline, CDR1 is SGHRS and CDR2 YFSETQ. V shed 3 bases, J shed 6 bases, and the junction held 12 bases outside the gene matches. CDR3 coding DNA: TGCGCCAGCAGCTCCCCAAATACTAGCGGGGAGGGCAATGAGCAGTTCTTC. This gives the protein CASSSPNTSGEGNEQFF. The complete variable domain, with remaining parts taken from reference TRBV5-1 and TRBJ2-1, reads KAGVTQTPRYLIKTRGQQVTLSCSPISGHRSVSWYQQTPGQGLQFLFEYFSETQRNKGNFPGRFSGRQFSNSRSEMNVSTLELGDSALYLCASSSPNTSGEGNEQFFGPGTRLTVL.

The chain couples TRBV6-4 to TRBJ2-1; no definite D call. The CDR3 contains 13 residues. Per germline, CDR1 MRHNA and CDR2 SNTAGT. The germline V and J ends were trimmed by 0 bases and 8 bases, with 8 bases remaining between them. The CDR3 region is CASSDSSGYEQFF. CDR3 bases: TGTGCCAGCAGTGACTCGAGTGGATATGAGCAGTTCTTC.

This clone was seen a handful of times. The chain combines TRBV4-3 with TRBJ2-3, with 13 nucleotides matching TRBD2. The CDR3 runs to 15 residues. V lost 4 bases to trimming and J lost 5 bases; unmatched junction nucleotides: 3. Germline V CDR1 and CDR2: LGHNA, YSLEER. CDR3 DNA sequence: TGCGCCAGCAGCCTACGGACTAGCGGGGGAGATACGCAGTATTTT. Its translation: CASSLRTSGGDTQYF.

This clone has only a few counts. Other DNA sequences within the sample encode an identical CDR3. The rearrangement links TRBV6-6 to TRBJ1-5; D gene unclear. Germline V gene sequence: CDR1 MNHNY, CDR2 SVGAGI (reference sequence). The CDR3 totals 12 residues. V gave up 3 bases and J gave up 5 bases, with 5 bases separating them. The chain's CDR3 is CASSYGDQPQHF. The CDR3 nucleotides read TGTGCCAGCAGTTATGGTGATCAGCCCCAGCATTTT.

This clone has a handful of counts. This chain uses TRBV18 with TRBJ2-1, with TRBD1 matching 8 bases. CDR1 and CDR2 (germline): KGHSH, LQKENI. The CDR3 has 15 residues. J gave up 3 bases and V 3 bases, and 4 bases lay outside the gene matches. The CDR3 region has the DNA TGTGCCAGCTCACCCGGACAGGGCCTCTACAATGAGCAGTTCTTC. Translation gives CASSPGQGLYNEQFF.

The V gene is TRBV5-6, the J gene TRBJ2-3, with TRBD1 matching over 8 bases. V trimming: 3 bases; J trimming: 1 base; junction bases outside the gene matches: 4. The V gene's germline CDR1 is SGHDT and CDR2 YYEEEE. There are 15 residues in the CDR3. CDR3 DNA sequence: TGTGCCAGCAGCTCACAGGGGGTGGGCACAGATACGCAGTATTTT. This translates into CASSSQGVGTDTQYF. The complete variable domain, with remaining parts taken from reference TRBV5-6 and TRBJ2-3, reads DAGVTQSPTHLIKTRGQQVTLRCSPKSGHDTVSWYQQALGQGPQFIFQYYEEEERQRGNFPDRFSGHQFPNYSSELNVNALLLGDSALYLCASSSQGVGTDTQYFGPGTRLTVL.

This clone was seen a few times. The chain employs TRBV9 and TRBJ1-2, with TRBD1 matching 7 bases. J gave up 7 bases and V 4 bases, and 13 bases lay outside the gene matches. Germline V lookup: CDR1 SGDLS, CDR2 YYNGEE. CDR3 length equals 15 residues. The CDR3 nucleotides are TGTGCCAGCAGCCCCCTGGCAGGGGGGAATGGTGGCTACACCTTC. It encodes CASSPLAGGNGGYTF. The full variable domain, rest sourced from reference TRBV9 and TRBJ1-2, is DSGVTQTPKHLITATGQRVTLRCSPRSGDLSVYWYQQSLDQGLQFLIQYYNGEERAKGNILERFSAQQFPDLHSELNLSSLELGDSALYFCASSPLAGGNGGYTFGSGTRLTVV.

Comment on this clone: Other DNA sequences of this sample code for an identical CDR3. The chain carries TRBV28 and TRBJ2-3; 8 nucleotides align to TRBD1. CDR1 is MDHEN, CDR2 SYDVKM, per germline. V lost 3 bases, J lost 3 bases, and 5 bases stayed unmatched. This CDR3 is 15 amino acids long. The CDR3 reads CASSFAGGATDTQYF. The CDR3 DNA follows: TGTGCCAGCAGTTTTGCAGGGGGCGCGACAGATACGCAGTATTTT.

Turning to this clone: Other DNA sequences within the sample encode an identical CDR3. The chain combines TRBV18 with TRBJ2-7; D remains ambiguous. Germline assignment: CDR1 KGHSH and CDR2 LQKENI. Trimming took 0 bases from V and 4 from J, leaving 7 bases between them. This CDR3 region has 13 residues. CDR3 sequence reads: CASSPPALYEQYF. The CDR3 DNA follows: TGTGCCAGCTCACCACCAGCCCTATACGAGCAGTACTTC.

DNA for the CDR3: TGCAGCGTTGGTCCGGTCCTGAACACTGAAGCTTTCTTT. Residues: CSVGPVLNTEAFF. The chain combines TRBV29-1 with TRBJ1-1; no firm D call. The V gene lost 4 bases and the J gene lost 0 bases, with 9 bases spanning the gap. Germline CDR1 reads SQVTM; CDR2 reads ANQGSEA. The CDR3 length is 13 residues.

The chain has TRBV7-9 and TRBJ2-7; tentative D call: TRBD2 (5 bases). Germline assignment: CDR1 SEHNR and CDR2 FQNEAQ (reference sequence). The CDR3 covers 16 residues. V was clipped by 3 bases and J by 2 bases, with 17 bases between them. The CDR3 spells CASSFPPRGSTYEQYF. CDR3 in DNA: TGTGCCAGCAGCTTCCCGCCCCGGGGAAGTACCTACGAGCAGTACTTC.

This clone was observed a handful of times. The gene calls are TRBV4-1 and TRBJ2-1; D is ambiguous. With 4 bases removed from V and 2 bases from J, the gap between germline ends came to 15 bases. Per the germline V gene, CDR1 is MGHRA and CDR2 is YSYEKL. The CDR3 spans 16 residues. CDR3 amino acids: CASSPSSGVAYNEQFF. DNA of the CDR3: TGCGCCAGCAGCCCGAGCTCGGGCGTCGCCTACAATGAGCAGTTCTTC.

The table lists this clone with a few counts. The gene calls are TRBV30 and TRBJ2-3; 7 nucleotides agree with TRBD1. The junction had 6 bases not matched to a gene; V was cut back by 5 bases and J by 4 bases. CDR1 and CDR2 (germline): GTSNPN, SVGIG (reference sequence). The CDR3 is 13 residues long. CDR3: CAWDRVSSDTQYF. CDR3 nucleotide sequence: TGTGCCTGGGACAGGGTTTCCTCAGATACGCAGTATTTT.

The chain couples TRBV2 to TRBJ1-2; D gene uncertain. Germline assignment: CDR1 SNHLY and CDR2 FYNNEI. The CDR3 totals 14 residues. Trimming removed 7 bases at V and 1 base at J, with 13 bases between. The CDR3 coding sequence is TGTGCCAGCATCAGATCCGACGGTAACTATGGCTACACCTTC. This codes for CASIRSDGNYGYTF.

This clone occurred a few times. This chain connects TRBV5-1 to TRBJ2-2; weak D call: TRBD1 (6 bases). CDR3 size: 15 residues. Germline V lookup: CDR1 SGHRS, CDR2 YFSETQ. V lost 1 base, J lost 4 bases, and 11 bases lay in between. Here the CDR3 reads CASSLNGQITGELFF. The CDR3 DNA reads TGCGCCAGCAGCTTGAATGGACAGATCACCGGGGAGCTGTTTTTT.

V gene TRBV19 combines with J gene TRBJ2-5, with TRBD1 matching over 7 bases. Germline V gene sequence: CDR1 LNHDA, CDR2 SQIVND (reference sequence). The CDR3 extends over 13 amino acids. V shed 7 bases, J shed 2 bases, and the junction held 4 bases outside the gene matches. This CDR3 reads CASTGTAQETQYF. The CDR3 bases are TGTGCCAGTACCGGGACAGCACAAGAGACCCAGTACTTC. The whole variable domain, filled in from reference TRBV19 and TRBJ2-5, reads DGGITQSPKYLFRKEGQNVTLSCEQNLNHDAMYWYRQDPGQGLRLIYYSQIVNDFQKGDIAEGYSVSREKKESFPLTVTSAQKNPTAFYLCASTGTAQETQYFGPGTRLLVL.

As to this clone: The same CDR3 can be traced to other DNA sequences in this sample. This sequence joins TRBV15 and TRBJ1-1; TRBD1 is a possible D gene (5 bases). There are 15 residues in the CDR3. Germline V gene lookup returns CDR1 LNHNV and CDR2 YYDKDF (reference sequence). V was shortened by 0 bases and J by 4 bases, with 12 bases between the two germline ends. CDR3 nucleotide sequence: TGTGCCACCAGCAGAGATCGAGGGACGGGCACTGAAGCTTTCTTT. Its translation is CATSRDRGTGTEAFF.

This clone showed up just a few times. The V gene is TRBV11-2, the J gene TRBJ1-6; 8 positions match TRBD1. CDR3 size: 15 residues. The germline gives CDR1 SGHAT, CDR2 FQNNGV. Losses at the gene ends were 2 bases for V and 6 bases for J; bases not matched to a gene: 3. CDR3 in amino acids: CASSLMGQVNSPLHF. CDR3 in DNA: TGTGCCAGCAGCTTAATGGGACAGGTTAATTCACCCCTCCACTTT.

In its sample, this clone was seen a few times. The chain is built from TRBV18 and TRBJ2-5; D ambiguous. Deletions cut 0 bases from V and 5 bases from J, with 16 bases between. Germline values: CDR1 KGHSH, CDR2 LQKENI. This CDR3 is built from 16 residues. The CDR3 sequence is CASSPPGSTSGETQYF. CDR3 nucleotides: TGTGCCAGCTCACCACCGGGATCTACGTCGGGCGAGACCCAGTACTTC. The complete variable domain, with remaining parts taken from reference TRBV18 and TRBJ2-5, reads NAGVMQNPRHLVRRRGQEARLRCSPMKGHSHVYWYRQLPEEGLKFMVYLQKENIIDESGMPKERFSAEFPKEGPSILRIQQVVRGDSAAYFCASSPPGSTSGETQYFGPGTRLLVL.

This clone was recorded a few times. J is TRBJ2-6 and V is TRBV4-2; D not certain. Trimming cost V 1 base and J 0 bases, with 10 bases left between them. The CDR3 runs 17 residues. Germline V gives CDR1 LGHNA, CDR2 YNFKEQ. DNA for the CDR3: TGTGCCAGCAGCCAAGGGGTGAGCGACTCTGGGGCCAACGTCCTGACTTTC. It translates to CASSQGVSDSGANVLTF.

This clone was counted a few times. CDR3 region: CSVDVGESTLHF. CDR3 DNA sequence: TGCAGCGTTGACGTTGGGGAAAGCACCCTCCACTTT. The chain combines TRBV29-1 with TRBJ1-6; the D is unclear. Per the germline V gene, CDR1 is SQVTM and CDR2 is ANQGSEA. The CDR3 covers 12 residues. The V end lost 3 bases, the J end lost 14 bases, and 14 bases lay between the germline ends.

This clone was counted a few times. This chain uses TRBV10-3 with TRBJ2-5, with a possible D match to TRBD1 (5 bases). V was clipped by 0 bases and J by 5 bases, with 13 bases between them. The CDR3 extends over 15 amino acids. Germline V gene lookup returns CDR1 ENHRY and CDR2 SYGVKD. This CDR3 reads CAISESRQGQETQYF. CDR3 coding DNA: TGTGCCATCAGTGAGTCGAGGCAGGGTCAGGAGACCCAGTACTTC.

Here the CDR3 reads CASSSRDTGELFF. The CDR3 DNA sequence: TGTGCCAGCAGTTCCCGGGACACCGGGGAGCTGTTTTTT. The chain couples TRBV6-6 to TRBJ2-2; D remains ambiguous. The CDR3 contains 13 residues. Per the germline V gene, CDR1 is MNHNY and CDR2 is SVGAGI (reference sequence). The germline V and J ends were trimmed by 4 bases and 3 bases, with 6 bases remaining between them.

This chain uses TRBV11-3 with TRBJ2-7; the match to TRBD1 covers 10 bases. The ends lost 4 bases at V and 6 bases at J; junction bases unmatched: 6. Per the germline V gene, CDR1 is SGHNT and CDR2 is YENEEA. CDR3 length: 14 residues. CDR3 residues: CASSSGQGVGEQYF. In DNA form, the CDR3 reads TGTGCCAGCAGCTCTGGACAGGGGGTTGGCGAGCAGTACTTC.